Each of the 3 T cell receptor beta chains below was sequenced from the same sample in a study of shared clonotypes between healthy human individuals. Sequencing used immunoSEQ multiplex PCR; TCRdb keeps in-frame clones, though not all of them. The data contain over a million clones, around three quarters of them seen just once; the ten biggest clones take up roughly 0.62%. What was sequenced was memory CD4+ T cells from PBMCs. Described subset: CD45RA-negative fraction. Every receptor here comes from a man younger than 35 in good health. Some clones in this sample may be carry-over from other donors' samples.

CDR3 residues: CASSQLGGDTEAFF. The CDR3 DNA reads as TGCGCCAGCAGCCAGCTAGGGGGGGACACTGAAGCTTTCTTT. The rearrangement links TRBV5-1 to TRBJ1-1; a possible D gene is TRBD1 (6 bases). CDR1 is SGHRS and CDR2 is YFSETQ in the germline V gene. V lost 4 bases, J lost 3 bases, and 13 bases lay in between. The CDR3 loop spans 14 amino acids.

The V and J genes are TRBV9 and TRBJ1-2; TRBD1 matches 11 bases. Trimming at V came to 0 bases and at J to 8 bases, leaving 3 bases not matched to a gene. The CDR3 contains 14 residues. Germline CDR1 reads SGDLS; CDR2 reads YYNGEE. The DNA for the CDR3 is TGTGCCAGCAGCGTAGAGGACAGGGGGCGAGGCTACACCTTC. Its protein is CASSVEDRGRGYTF.

This clone was recorded a few times. The chain has TRBV2 and TRBJ2-2, with D hard to call. Germline V lookup: CDR1 SNHLY, CDR2 FYNNEI. Trimming cost V 7 bases and J 2 bases, with 8 bases left between them. The CDR3 runs 13 residues. Written as DNA, the CDR3 is TGTGCCAGCACCCCAACTAACACCGGGGAGCTGTTTTTT. Amino acids: CASTPTNTGELFF.